The 10 T cell receptor beta chains in this list originate from one sample, sequenced in a study of low-dose radiotherapy and immunotherapy resistance in tumors. Time point of the sample: after trial treatment. Treatment given: LDRT plus nivolumab, ipilimumab, low-dose cyclophosphamide and aspirin (RACIN trial). First-strand cDNA used TRAV- and TRBV-specific primers, covering alpha and beta chains. The TCRs were subjected to amplification over around 19 PCR cycles employing a constant-region primer in conjunction with a V-primer adapter. TCRdb recomputed calls from the reads with MiXCR, one row per CDR3 protein. Of 100,000 or so distinct CDR3 sequences in the sample, about a fifth were seen once. The sequencing used PBMCs, collected after low-dose radiotherapy plus immunotherapy. These receptors came from a male donor with prostate cancer.

Worth noting for this clonotype: The likely explanation is a read error, given a far larger clone one base away. The DNA for the CDR3 is TGCGCCCGCAGCTGGGCCCCGACCACAACCTCATACAATGAGCAGTTCTTC. Translated: CARSWAPTTTSYNEQFF. The V gene is TRBV5-1, the J gene TRBJ2-7, with unresolved D. The J call is doubtful: the DNA matches TRBJ2-1 better. CDR3 length equals 17 residues. The germline gives CDR1 SGHRS, CDR2 YFSETQ.

In its sample, this clonotype was seen many times. V gene TRBV15 combines with J gene TRBJ2-2; 9 positions match TRBD2. Germline V gene sequence: CDR1 LNHNV, CDR2 YYDKDF (reference sequence). This CDR3 region has 16 residues. Losses at the gene ends were 1 base for V and 2 bases for J; bases not matched to a gene: 2. CDR3 region: CATSRGLAENTGELFF. The CDR3, as DNA: TGTGCCACCAGCAGAGGACTAGCGGAAAACACCGGGGAGCTGTTTTTT.

This clonotype was seen more than once but under ten times. The chain is built from TRBV5-5 and TRBJ2-7; 9 nucleotides match TRBD1. Germline CDR1 is SGHKS and CDR2 is YYEKEE (reference sequence). The CDR3 is 15 residues long. After removal of 5 bases from V and 3 bases from J, the junction contained 9 bases not matched to a gene. CDR3 bases: TGTGCCAGCAGACCCGAGACAGGGGGAAGCTACGAGCAGTACTTC. This encodes CASRPETGGSYEQYF.

This clonotype has only a few counts. The CDR3 is CASSYERSLTGANVLTF. CDR3 nucleotide sequence: TGTGCCAGCAGTTATGAAAGAAGTTTAACTGGGGCCAACGTCCTGACTTTC. The chain uses TRBV6-1 and TRBJ2-6; D remains unclear. Trimming took off 5 bases at V and 2 bases at J, with 16 bases between the two ends. This CDR3 has 17 residues. Germline V gives CDR1 MNHNS, CDR2 SASEGT.

Regarding this clonotype: A far larger clone is only one base removed, so a read error is likely. The chain recombines TRBV6-1 with TRBJ2-3; D not certain. CDR1 is MNHNS and CDR2 is SASEGT in the germline V gene. Trimming took 3 bases from V and 4 from J, leaving 8 bases between them. CDR3 length: 13 residues. The CDR3 DNA reads as TGTGCCAGCAGTGACTTGAGCGCAGATACGCAGTATTTT. This sequence encodes CASSDLSADTQYF.

At least ten counts were recorded for this clonotype. The V call is TRBV3-1, the J call TRBJ2-7; no clear D gene. Germline V CDR1 and CDR2: LGHDT, YNNKEL (reference sequence). The V and J ends lost 0 bases and 4 bases respectively, with 4 bases between them. This CDR3 is built from 12 residues. The CDR3 spells CASSQESYEQYF. As DNA, the CDR3 is TGTGCCAGCAGCCAAGAGTCGTACGAGCAGTACTTC.

The chain uses TRBV5-1 and TRBJ2-2; D might be TRBD2 (6 bases). Germline CDR1 and CDR2: SGHRS and YFSETQ. There are 14 residues in the CDR3. Deletions cut 3 bases from V and 5 bases from J, with 11 bases between. This chain's CDR3 is CASSSVGTTGELFF. CDR3 nucleotide sequence: TGCGCCAGCAGCTCGGTCGGGACTACCGGGGAGCTGTTTTTT.

The V gene is TRBV6-1, the J gene TRBJ2-6; D remains unclear. The CDR3 is 15 residues long. Trimming took off 10 bases at V and 4 bases at J, with 17 bases between the two ends. CDR1 MNHNS and CDR2 SASEGT come from the germline V gene. The CDR3 is CATTVSRGGANVLTF. The CDR3 region has the DNA TGTGCCACAACGGTGAGCAGAGGAGGGGCCAACGTCCTGACTTTC.

At least ten counts were recorded for this clonotype. The V gene is TRBV24-1, the J gene TRBJ2-2; TRBD1 is a possible D gene (6 bases). CDR1 is KGHDR and CDR2 is SFDVKD in the germline V gene. The length of the CDR3 is 14 residues. V was clipped by 3 bases and J by 4 bases, with 8 bases between them. The CDR3 DNA follows: TGTGCCACCAGTGATGACAGGCTCACCGGGGAGCTGTTTTTT. Its translation: CATSDDRLTGELFF.

This rearrangement joins TRBV5-4 to TRBJ1-2; possible D gene TRBD1, 5 bases. Germline V gene data show CDR1 as SGHNT and CDR2 as YYREEE (reference sequence). The CDR3 consists of 15 residues. Trimming cost V 4 bases and J 4 bases, with 17 bases left between them. Written as DNA, the CDR3 is TGTGCCAGCAGCCCCGTTGTGGGGGGACTCTATGGCTACACCTTC. It is translated as CASSPVVGGLYGYTF.